This is a list of T cell receptor beta chains from one sample in a study of blood T cell repertoires in COVID-19. Clones were sequenced by immunoSEQ multiplex PCR, and TCRdb holds only the in-frame ones, with some missing. The table includes approximately 57,000 clones, approximately 87% detected once. Input material: peripheral blood. Receptors originate from a man in his fifties with acute or convalescent COVID-19. The CDR3 runs from the conserved cysteine through the conserved F or W. D genes are given only for firm matches. Where a row states a size, it is once, few, many or the class of an expanded clone; other rows omit it.

V gene	J gene	clone size	D gene	CDR3 protein	CDR3 DNA
TRBV7-2	TRBJ2-1	.	.	CASSPPGAGKYNEQFF	TGTGCCAGCAGCCCCCCCGGGGCGGGGAAGTACAATGAGCAGTTCTTC
TRBV10-1	TRBJ1-4	.	.	CASSEAGIPEKLFF	TGCGCCAGCAGTGAGGCCGGGATTCCTGAAAAACTGTTTTTT
TRBV4-1	TRBJ1-3	.	.	CASSQELGGGNTIYF	TGCGCCAGCAGCCAAGAACTAGGCGGCGGAAACACCATATATTTT
TRBV19	TRBJ1-3	.	.	CASSIAEIAGNTIYF	TGTGCCAGTAGTATCGCCGAAATAGCTGGAAACACCATATATTTT
TRBV30	TRBJ1-5	once	.	CAWSGRGGNSNQPQHF	TGTGCCTGGAGTGGGAGGGGGGGTAATAGCAATCAGCCCCAGCATTTT
TRBV27	TRBJ2-3	.	TRBD2	CASSFLPRGGIADTQYF	TGTGCCAGCAGTTTTCTCCCGCGGGGGGGGATTGCAGATACGCAGTATTTT
TRBV16	TRBJ2-7	.	.	CASSQSPYYEQYF	TGTGCCAGCAGCCAAAGTCCCTACTACGAGCAGTACTTC
TRBV7-8	TRBJ1-5	once	TRBD1	CASSPDRGGNQPQHF	TGTGCCAGCAGCCCCGACAGGGGAGGCAATCAGCCCCAGCATTTT
TRBV13	TRBJ1-5	.	TRBD1	CASSRGTGGNQPQHF	TGTGCCAGCAGCCGGGGGACAGGGGGCAATCAGCCCCAGCATTTT
TRBV10-1	TRBJ2-7	few	.	CASSESTGLEAYEQYF	TGCGCCAGCAGTGAGTCGACAGGACTAGAAGCTTACGAGCAGTACTTC
TRBV24-1	TRBJ1-5	few	.	CATRGGGESNQPQHF	TGTGCCACCAGGGGTGGAGGGGAAAGCAATCAGCCCCAGCATTTT
TRBV18	TRBJ2-7	.	.	CASSLTGTRTYEQYF	TGTGCCAGCTCACTAACCGGGACTCGAACCTACGAGCAGTACTTC
TRBV4-1	TRBJ2-7	.	TRBD1	CASSPTQDRMLGEQYF	TGCGCCAGCAGCCCCACTCAGGACAGGATGCTCGGGGAGCAGTACTTC
TRBV5-4	TRBJ1-5	.	.	CASSLQGANNQPQHF	TGTGCCAGCAGCCTCCAAGGGGCGAACAATCAGCCCCAGCATTTT
TRBV19	TRBJ1-5	.	.	CASSLINGLGDQPQHF	TGTGCCAGTAGTCTAATAAACGGGTTAGGCGATCAGCCCCAGCATTTT
TRBV27	TRBJ2-6	once	.	CASSSGGANVLTF	TGTGCCAGCAGCTCGGGTGGGGCCAACGTCCTGACTTTC
TRBV6-2/TRBV6-3	TRBJ2-1	.	TRBD2	CASSPRGGSSYNEQFF	TGTGCCAGCAGCCCCCGGGGGGGAAGCTCCTACAATGAGCAGTTCTTC